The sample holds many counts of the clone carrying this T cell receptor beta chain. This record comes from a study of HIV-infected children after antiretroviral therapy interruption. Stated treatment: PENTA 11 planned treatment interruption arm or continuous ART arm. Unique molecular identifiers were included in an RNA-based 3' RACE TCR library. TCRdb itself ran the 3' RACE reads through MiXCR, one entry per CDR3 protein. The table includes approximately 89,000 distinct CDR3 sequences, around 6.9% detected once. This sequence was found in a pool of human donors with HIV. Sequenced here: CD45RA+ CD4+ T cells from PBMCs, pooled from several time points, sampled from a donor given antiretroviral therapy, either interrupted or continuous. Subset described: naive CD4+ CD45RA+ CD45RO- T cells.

CDR3 sequence: CASSYSRSAPSNEQFF. The CDR3 DNA reads as TGTGCCAGCAGTTACTCAAGGAGCGCACCTAGCAATGAGCAGTTCTTC. V usage is TRBV6-6 and J usage is TRBJ2-1; D unclear. The germline gives CDR1 MNHNY, CDR2 SVGAGI (reference sequence). The V gene lost 0 bases and the J gene lost 6 bases, with 15 bases spanning the gap. The CDR3 extends over 16 amino acids.